This TCR beta chain was captured by sequencing in a study of Graves' ophthalmopathy and Graves' hyperthyroidism. Points from the study as a whole: Blood contained most expanded thyroid clonotypes exceeding 0.001 frequency.

From RNA, the CDR3 regions of TCR beta chains were amplified and sequenced. An initial RT-PCR round employing HTBI primers preceded a second-round multiplex PCR. MiXCR was run by TCRdb on the multiplex PCR reads, yielding one entry per CDR3 protein. This sample has approximately 160,000 distinct CDR3 sequences, with more than 30% found just once. Comments on this clonotype: Its specificity is unknown.

This TCR derives from a woman in her thirties or forties with Graves' ophthalmopathy. Sequences were obtained from peripheral blood.

The CDR3 DNA is TGCAGCACAATTAGAGGGAGGAACACTGAAGCTTTCTTT. Translation: CSTIRGRNTEAFF. The chain couples TRBV29-1 to TRBJ1-1; D unresolved. The V end was cut by 8 bases, the J end by 1 base, with 14 bases between. The germline V gene has CDR1 SQVTM and CDR2 ANQGSEA. This CDR3 contains 13 residues. Full variable domain (remainder filled in from reference TRBV29-1 and TRBJ1-1): SAVISQKPSRDICQRGTSLTIQCQVDSQVTMMFWYRQQPGQSLTLIATANQGSEATYESGFVIDKFPISRPNLTFSTLTVSNMSPEDSSIYLCSTIRGRNTEAFFGQGTRLTVV.